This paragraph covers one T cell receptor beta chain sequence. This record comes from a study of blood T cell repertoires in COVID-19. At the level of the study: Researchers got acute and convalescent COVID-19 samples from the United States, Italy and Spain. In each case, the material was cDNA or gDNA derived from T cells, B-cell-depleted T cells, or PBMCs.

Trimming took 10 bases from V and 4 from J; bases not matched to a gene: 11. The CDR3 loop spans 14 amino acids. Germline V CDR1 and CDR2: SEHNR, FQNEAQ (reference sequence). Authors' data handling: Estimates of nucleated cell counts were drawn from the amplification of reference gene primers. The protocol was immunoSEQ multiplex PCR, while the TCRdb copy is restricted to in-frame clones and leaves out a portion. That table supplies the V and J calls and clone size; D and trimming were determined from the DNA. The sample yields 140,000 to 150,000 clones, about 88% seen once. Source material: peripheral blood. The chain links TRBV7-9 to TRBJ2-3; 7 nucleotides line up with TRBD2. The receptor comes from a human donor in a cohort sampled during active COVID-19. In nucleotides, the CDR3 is TGTGCCACCTCCGCGAGCGGGGTACCAGATACGCAGTATTTT. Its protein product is CATSASGVPDTQYF.